Here is one TCR beta chain with its context. In the original workflow: Estimates of nucleated cell counts were drawn from the amplification of reference gene primers. Libraries were prepared by immunoSEQ multiplex PCR; TCRdb keeps only in-frame clonotypes and omits some of them. The V and J calls and clone size come from that table; D and trimming were worked out from the DNA. Of some 280,000 clones in the sample, about nine tenths were seen once. The source of the sample is a study of blood T cell repertoires in COVID-19. In the study overall: Samples came from the United States, Italy and Spain, spanning acute and convalescent COVID-19. The cDNA or gDNA used as material had been derived from T cells, B-cell-depleted T cells, or PBMCs.

Germline V gene sequence: CDR1 KGHSH, CDR2 LQKENI. The CDR3 sequence is 15 residues long. The V segment lost 4 bases and the J segment 4 bases; nucleotides outside the gene matches: 7. V usage is TRBV18 and J usage is TRBJ2-5; 9 bases agree with TRBD1. Material: peripheral blood. This clonotype originated in a woman aged 40 to 50 who had recovered from COVID-19. The chain's CDR3 is CASSQMDRGGETQYF. The CDR3 coding sequence is TGTGCCAGCTCACAAATGGACAGGGGCGGAGAGACCCAGTACTTC.